Sequencing of this T cell receptor beta chain was carried out in a study of blood T cell repertoires in COVID-19. About the study: Sources were T cells, B-cell-depleted T cells, or PBMCs; the material itself was cDNA or gDNA.

This CDR3 has 14 amino acids. CDR1 and CDR2 (germline): LNHNV, YYDKDF (reference sequence). Deletions cut 1 base from V and 3 bases from J, with 9 bases between. Per the original data handling: Reference gene primer amplification in the assay estimated nucleated cell counts. Method: immunoSEQ multiplex PCR; TCRdb's copy keeps in-frame clones and lacks some. The DNA gave D and trimming, while V, J and clone size come from that table. Among 52,000 or so clones listed, 90% were seen once. Material: peripheral blood. This chain joins TRBV15 and TRBJ2-5; the D is unclear. The source of this sequence is a man between 50 and 59 years old with acute or convalescent COVID-19. CDR3 residues: CATSRGLNEETQYF. The DNA for the CDR3 is TGTGCCACCAGCAGAGGACTCAACGAAGAGACCCAGTACTTC. The variable domain in full, with the rest retrieved from reference TRBV15 and TRBJ2-5, is DAMVIQNPRYQVTQFGKPVTLSCSQTLNHNVMYWYQQKSSQAPKLLFHYYDKDFNNEADTPDNFQSRRPNTSFCFLDIRSPGLGDTAMYLCATSRGLNEETQYFGPGTRLLVL.